This T cell receptor (beta chain) comes out of a study of T cells in Graves' hyperthyroidism and ophthalmopathy. Study results and caveats: In the blood, most expanded thyroid clonotypes above 0.001 appeared as well.

No ophthalmopathy progression within 18 months constituted stable Graves' hyperthyroidism. Reasons for excluding patients were uncontrolled infection, other autoimmune disease, pregnancy or lactation. On the basis of clinical symptoms, serum thyroxine and TRAb, thyroid ultrasound and orbital computed tomography, diagnoses were made. The length of the CDR3 is 14 residues. Losses at the gene ends were 4 bases for V and 11 bases for J; bases not matched to a gene: 12. Germline V gene sequence: CDR1 SGHKS, CDR2 YYEKEE (reference sequence). Researchers amplified the TCR beta CDR3 regions from RNA transcripts. With the HTBI primer set, the TCR CDR3 went through a first round of RT-PCR. TCRdb called the multiplex PCR reads again in MiXCR, with one record for every CDR3 protein. The table shows hundreds of thousands of distinct CDR3 sequences, with approximately 44% occurring only once. This clonotype was observed a few times. No antigen is known for it.

The specimen was peripheral blood or thyroid tissue (not recorded which). The receptor was derived from a woman aged 18-29 years with Graves' hyperthyroidism. The genes are TRBV5-5 and TRBJ1-1; TRBD1 aligns across 9 bases. The CDR3 sequence: CASSTMYRGRGAFF. The CDR3 DNA reads as TGTGCCAGCAGCACCATGTACAGGGGGCGCGGGGCTTTCTTT.